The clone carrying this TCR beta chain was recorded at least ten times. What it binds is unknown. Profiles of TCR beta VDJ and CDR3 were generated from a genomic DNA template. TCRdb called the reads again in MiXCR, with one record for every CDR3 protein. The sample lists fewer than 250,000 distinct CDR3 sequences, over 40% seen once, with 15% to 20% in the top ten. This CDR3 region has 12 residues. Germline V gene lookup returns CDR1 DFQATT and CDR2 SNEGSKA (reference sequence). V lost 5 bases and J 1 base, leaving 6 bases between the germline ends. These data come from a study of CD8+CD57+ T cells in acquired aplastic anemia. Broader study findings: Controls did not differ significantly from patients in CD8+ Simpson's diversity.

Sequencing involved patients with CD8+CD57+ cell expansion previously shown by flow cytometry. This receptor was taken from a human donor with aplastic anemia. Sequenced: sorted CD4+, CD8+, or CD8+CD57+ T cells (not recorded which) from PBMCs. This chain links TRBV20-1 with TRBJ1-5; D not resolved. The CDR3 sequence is CSASPSNQPQHF. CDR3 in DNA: TGCAGTGCTTCCCCCAGCAATCAGCCCCAGCATTTT.